This is a list of T cell receptor beta chains from one sample in a study of CD8 T cells in Susac syndrome. TCRdb redid the calling of the immunoSEQ multiplex PCR reads with MiXCR, one entry per CDR3 protein. The table lists 250,000 to 300,000 distinct CDR3 sequences, 89% of them singletons. Sample: CD8+ T cells from PBMCs. Source of these receptors: a human donor with multiple sclerosis. The CDR3 runs from the conserved cysteine through the conserved F or W. A D gene is named only where the DNA matches it firmly. Size is stated for part of the rows, as once, few or many counts, or as a class when the clone is expanded.

TRBD1	.	TRBV15	TRBJ2-3	CATSRDIDRAEDTQYF	TGTGCCACCAGCAGAGATATCGACAGGGCGGAAGATACGCAGTATTTT
.	.	TRBV2	TRBJ2-1	CASSEWARNEEFF	TGTGCCAGCAGTGAGTGGGCCAGGAATGAGGAGTTCTTC
TRBD2	.	TRBV20-1	TRBJ2-1	CSARESGRVSNEQFF	TGCAGTGCTAGAGAGAGCGGGAGAGTCTCTAATGAGCAGTTCTTC
TRBD1	.	TRBV2	TRBJ2-7	CASSGDRGLYEQYF	TGTGCCAGCAGTGGAGACAGGGGGCTCTACGAGCAGTACTTC
.	.	TRBV27	TRBJ2-7	CATMVTGFGEQYF	TGTGCCACCATGGTGACGGGGTTCGGCGAGCAGTACTTC
.	.	TRBV12-3/TRBV12-4	TRBJ1-5	CASSLEQDVSNQPQHF	TGTGCCAGCAGTTTAGAACAGGATGTAAGCAATCAGCCCCAGCATTTT
TRBD2	.	TRBV4-3	TRBJ2-1	CASSQVGGEQFF	TGCGCCAGCAGCCAAGTCGGGGGGGAGCAGTTCTTC
TRBD1	.	TRBV30	TRBJ2-7	CAWSGDRPSSYEQYF	TGTGCCTGGAGTGGGGACAGGCCTAGCTCCTACGAGCAGTACTTC
TRBD1	.	TRBV27	TRBJ2-5	CASSSYRDREETQYF	TGTGCCAGCAGTTCCTACCGGGACAGAGAAGAGACCCAGTACTTC
.	.	TRBV2	TRBJ1-6	CASINPLAYNSPLHF	TGTGCCAGCATCAATCCTCTCGCCTATAATTCACCCCTCCACTTT
.	.	TRBV7-9	TRBJ1-2	CASSHQGGVDGYTF	TGTGCCAGCAGCCACCAGGGCGGGGTCGATGGCTACACCTTC
.	.	TRBV4-3	TRBJ2-3	CASSQEKGKGSDTQYF	TGCGCCAGCAGCCAAGAGAAAGGGAAGGGTTCAGATACGCAGTATTTT
TRBD1	.	TRBV6-7	TRBJ1-4	CASHRRVKGAPGGNEKLFF	TGTGCCAGCCACCGCCGCGTGAAGGGGGCACCAGGGGGTAATGAAAAACTGTTTTTT
TRBD1	.	TRBV2	TRBJ1-5	CASRLGQEHQPQHF	TGTGCCAGCAGGCTAGGACAGGAACATCAGCCCCAGCATTTT
.	.	TRBV27	TRBJ1-2	CASSLSARNYGYTF	TGTGCCAGCAGTTTATCGGCCAGGAACTATGGCTACACCTTC
TRBD1	.	TRBV6-5	TRBJ2-1	CASSYYGQVYNEQFF	TGTGCCAGCAGTTACTATGGACAGGTATACAATGAGCAGTTCTTC
.	once	TRBV20-1	TRBJ2-7	CSAPIRGLVYEQYF	TGCAGTGCTCCTATTCGGGGGTTGGTTTACGAGCAGTACTTC
.	.	TRBV4-1	TRBJ2-5	CASSRTPGTSETQYF	TGCGCCAGCAGCCGAACCCCAGGGACATCAGAGACCCAGTACTTC
.	.	TRBV23-1	TRBJ2-4	CASTSRKGTKNIQYF	TGCGCCAGCACCTCCCGTAAGGGGACCAAAAACATTCAGTACTTC
.	.	TRBV19	TRBJ1-5	CASSINGYRRNQPQHF	TGTGCCAGTAGTATAAATGGTTACAGGAGAAATCAGCCCCAGCATTTT
TRBD2	.	TRBV7-8	TRBJ2-3	CASSSGLVTTDTQYF	TGTGCCAGCAGCTCCGGACTAGTAACCACAGATACGCAGTATTTT
TRBD1	few	TRBV27	TRBJ2-3	CASSPGQTDTQYF	TGTGCCAGCAGCCCGGGACAGACAGATACGCAGTATTTT
.	.	TRBV7-9	TRBJ1-5	CASSLGPTQPQHF	TGTGCCAGCAGCTTAGGCCCTACGCAGCCCCAGCATTTT
.	few	TRBV7-2	TRBJ2-4	CASSSSTGRNIQYF	TGTGCCAGCAGCTCCTCTACTGGACGGAACATTCAGTACTTC
.	.	TRBV20-1	TRBJ1-3	CSALAKGGGNTIYF	TGCAGTGCCCTAGCGAAGGGCGGTGGAAACACCATATATTTT
TRBD1	.	TRBV9	TRBJ2-2	CASSTWDSYTGELFF	TGTGCCAGCAGCACCTGGGACAGTTACACCGGGGAGCTGTTTTTT
.	.	TRBV12-3/TRBV12-4	TRBJ2-7	CASSASGEQYF	TGTGCCAGCAGTGCTTCGGGGGAGCAGTACTTC
TRBD2	.	TRBV7-8	TRBJ2-1	CASSVRLAPGEQFF	TGTGCCAGCAGCGTCCGACTAGCACCGGGCGAGCAGTTCTTC
.	.	TRBV11-2	TRBJ2-3	CASSFTISGVYTDTQYF	TGTGCCAGCAGCTTCACCATTAGCGGCGTCTACACAGATACGCAGTATTTT
.	.	TRBV9	TRBJ2-3	CASSVALGASTDTQYF	TGTGCCAGCAGCGTAGCTCTCGGCGCTAGCACAGATACGCAGTATTTT
.	.	TRBV6-5	TRBJ2-6	CASSYQTSRASGANVLTF	TGTGCCAGCAGCTACCAAACCTCCAGGGCTTCTGGGGCCAACGTCCTGACTTTC
.	once	TRBV4-3	TRBJ1-2	CASSLTQGWGYTF	TGCGCCAGCAGCCTAACTCAGGGATGGGGCTACACCTTC
TRBD2	.	TRBV7-3	TRBJ2-1	CASSLTLAGEHEQFF	TGTGCCAGCAGCTTAACCCTAGCGGGAGAACATGAGCAGTTCTTC
TRBD1	.	TRBV6-4	TRBJ1-2	CASSDKEGANGYTF	TGTGCCAGCAGTGACAAGGAGGGGGCAAATGGCTACACCTTC
.	.	TRBV29-1	TRBJ2-1	CSGAWGVNNEQFF	TGCAGCGGCGCCTGGGGGGTCAACAATGAGCAGTTCTTC
.	.	TRBV30	TRBJ2-5	CAWMSKETQYF	TGTGCCTGGATGAGCAAAGAGACCCAGTACTTC
.	.	TRBV20-1	TRBJ2-7	CSALPGGIYEQYF	TGCAGTGCCCTTCCTGGAGGGATCTACGAGCAGTACTTC
.	.	TRBV29-1	TRBJ1-1	CSVDSPEKTFF	TGCAGCGTTGATTCCCCGGAGAAGACTTTCTTT